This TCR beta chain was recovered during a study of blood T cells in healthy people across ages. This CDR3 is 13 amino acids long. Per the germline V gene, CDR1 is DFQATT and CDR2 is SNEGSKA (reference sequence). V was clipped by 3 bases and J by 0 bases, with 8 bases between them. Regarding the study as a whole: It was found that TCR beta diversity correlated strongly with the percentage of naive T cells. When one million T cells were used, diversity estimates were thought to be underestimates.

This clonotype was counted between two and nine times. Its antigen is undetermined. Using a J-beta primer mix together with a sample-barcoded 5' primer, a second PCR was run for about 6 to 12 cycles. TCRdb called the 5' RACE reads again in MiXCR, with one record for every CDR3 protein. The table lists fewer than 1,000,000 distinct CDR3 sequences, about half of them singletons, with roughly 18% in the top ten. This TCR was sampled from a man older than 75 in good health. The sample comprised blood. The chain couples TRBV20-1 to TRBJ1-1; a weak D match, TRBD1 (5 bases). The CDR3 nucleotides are TGCAGTGCTAGGGACACAGTGAACACTGAAGCTTTCTTT. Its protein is CSARDTVNTEAFF.